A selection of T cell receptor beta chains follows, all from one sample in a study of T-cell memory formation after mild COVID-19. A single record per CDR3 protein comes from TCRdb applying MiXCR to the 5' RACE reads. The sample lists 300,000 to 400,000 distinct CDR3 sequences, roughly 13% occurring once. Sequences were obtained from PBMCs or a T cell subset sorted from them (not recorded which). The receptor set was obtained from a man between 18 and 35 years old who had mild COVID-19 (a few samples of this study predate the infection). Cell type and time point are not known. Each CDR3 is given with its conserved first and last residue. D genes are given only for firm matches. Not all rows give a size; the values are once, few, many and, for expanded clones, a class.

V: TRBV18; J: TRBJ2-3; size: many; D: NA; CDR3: CASAISGRSDTQYF; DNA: TGTGCCAGCGCAATAAGCGGCCGCTCGGATACGCAGTATTTT
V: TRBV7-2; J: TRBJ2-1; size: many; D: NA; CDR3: CASSLEWTGEQFF; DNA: TGTGCCAGCAGCTTAGAGTGGACCGGGGAGCAGTTCTTC
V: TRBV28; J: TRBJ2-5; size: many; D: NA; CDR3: CASSSMGTQYF; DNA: TGTGCCAGCAGCTCTATGGGGACCCAGTACTTC
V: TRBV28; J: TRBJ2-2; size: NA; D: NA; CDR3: CASSLAGSYTGELFF; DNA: TGTGCCAGCAGTTTAGCCGGTAGCTACACCGGGGAGCTGTTTTTT
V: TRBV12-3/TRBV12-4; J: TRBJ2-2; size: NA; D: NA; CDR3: CASTKGGSGNTGELFF; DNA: TGTGCCAGCACCAAGGGGGGCAGTGGGAACACCGGGGAGCTGTTTTTT
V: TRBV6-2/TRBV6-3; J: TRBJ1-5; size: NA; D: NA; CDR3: CASRQPGGNQPQHF; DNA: TGTGCCAGCAGGCAACCGGGAGGCAATCAGCCCCAGCATTTT
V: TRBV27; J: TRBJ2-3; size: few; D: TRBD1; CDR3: CASSGTGGRGTQYF; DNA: TGTGCCAGCTCCGGGACAGGGGGCAGAGGGACGCAGTATTTT
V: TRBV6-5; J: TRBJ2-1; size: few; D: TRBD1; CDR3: CASSSGTGLGEQFF; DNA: TGTGCCAGCAGTTCCGGGACAGGGCTCGGGGAGCAGTTCTTC
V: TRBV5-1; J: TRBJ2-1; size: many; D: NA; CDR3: CASSLGLVLEEQFF; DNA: TGCGCCAGCAGCTTAGGGCTAGTACTAGAAGAGCAGTTCTTC
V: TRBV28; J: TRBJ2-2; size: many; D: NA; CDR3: CASKETTGELFF; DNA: TGTGCCAGCAAGGAGACCACCGGGGAGCTGTTTTTT
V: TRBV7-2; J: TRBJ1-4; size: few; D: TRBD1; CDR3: CASSLGGTGNEKLFF; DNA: TGTGCCAGCAGCTTAGGTGGGACAGGGAACGAAAAACTGTTTTTT
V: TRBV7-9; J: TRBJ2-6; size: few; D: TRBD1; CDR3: CASSSATGSGANVLTF; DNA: TGTGCCAGCAGCTCCGCGACAGGGTCTGGGGCCAACGTCCTGACTTTC
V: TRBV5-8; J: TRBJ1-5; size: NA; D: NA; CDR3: CASGRFNQPQHF; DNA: TGTGCATCGGGAAGGTTCAATCAGCCCCAGCATTTT
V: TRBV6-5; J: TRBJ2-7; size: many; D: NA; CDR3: CASSLGKGSREQYF; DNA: TGTGCCAGCAGTTTAGGGAAGGGCTCTCGGGAGCAGTACTTC
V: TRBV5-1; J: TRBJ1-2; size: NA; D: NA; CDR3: CASRWSDDGYTF; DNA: TGCGCCAGCAGGTGGTCGGACGATGGCTACACCTTC
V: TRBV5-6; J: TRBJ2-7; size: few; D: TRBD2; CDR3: CASSRGRAQAYEQYF; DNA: TGTGCCAGCAGCCGGGGGAGGGCTCAGGCCTACGAGCAGTACTTC
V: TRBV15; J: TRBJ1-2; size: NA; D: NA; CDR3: CATSTFSGVRSYGYTF; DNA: TGTGCCACCAGCACTTTTTCAGGGGTCCGGAGCTATGGCTACACCTTC
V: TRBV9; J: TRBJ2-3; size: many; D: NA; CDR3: CASSANHRASDTQYF; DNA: TGTGCCAGCAGCGCAAATCACCGGGCCTCAGATACGCAGTATTTT
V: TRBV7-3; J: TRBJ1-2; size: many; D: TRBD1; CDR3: CASSLTGSYGYTF; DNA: TGTGCCAGCAGCTTGACAGGGTCCTATGGCTACACCTTC
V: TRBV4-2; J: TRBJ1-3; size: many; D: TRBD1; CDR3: CASSHRDSPSGNTIYF; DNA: TGTGCCAGCAGCCACCGGGACAGCCCCTCTGGAAACACCATATATTTT
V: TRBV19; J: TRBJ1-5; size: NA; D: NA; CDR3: CASSRRRNQPQNF; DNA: TGTGCCAGTAGTAGGCGGCGGAATCAGCCCCAGAATTTT
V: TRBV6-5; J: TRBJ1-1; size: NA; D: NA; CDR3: CASSRDGPEAFF; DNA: TGTGCCAGCAGCCGGGACGGCCCTGAAGCTTTCTTT
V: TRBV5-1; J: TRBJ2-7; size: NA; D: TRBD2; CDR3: CASSLLEAGAGYEQYF; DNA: TGCGCCAGCAGCTTGTTGGAAGCGGGGGCAGGTTACGAGCAGTACTTC
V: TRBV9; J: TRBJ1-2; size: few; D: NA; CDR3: CASSVDAGLANYGYTF; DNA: TGTGCCAGCAGCGTAGACGCAGGCCTAGCTAACTATGGCTACACCTTC
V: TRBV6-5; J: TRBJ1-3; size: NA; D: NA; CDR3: CASSYWAEGNTIYF; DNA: TGTGCCAGCAGTTACTGGGCAGAGGGAAACACCATATATTTT
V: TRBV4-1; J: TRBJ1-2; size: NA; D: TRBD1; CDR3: CASSRAESGTGARWYGYTF; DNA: TGCGCCAGCAGTCGAGCGGAATCCGGGACAGGAGCTCGTTGGTATGGCTACACCTTC
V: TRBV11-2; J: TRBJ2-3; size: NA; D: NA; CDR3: CASSFTRGWTDTQYF; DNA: TGTGCCAGCAGCTTTACGCGGGGATGGACAGATACGCAGTATTTT
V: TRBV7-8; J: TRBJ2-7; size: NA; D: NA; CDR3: CASSFLLPDSNEQYF; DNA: TGTGCCAGCAGCTTTCTCCTGCCGGACTCCAACGAGCAGTACTTC
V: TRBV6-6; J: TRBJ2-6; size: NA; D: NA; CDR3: CASSYPNLIRGPFSGANVLTF; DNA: TGTGCCAGCAGTTACCCCAATCTAATCCGGGGCCCTTTCTCTGGGGCCAACGTCCTGACTTTC
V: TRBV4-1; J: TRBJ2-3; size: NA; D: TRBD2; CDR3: CASSQVGLASTDTQYF; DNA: TGCGCCAGCAGCCAAGTCGGACTAGCGAGCACAGATACGCAGTATTTT
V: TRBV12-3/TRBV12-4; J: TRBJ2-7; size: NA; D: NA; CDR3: CASSLWRLDYEQYF; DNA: TGTGCCAGCAGTTTGTGGAGGTTAGACTACGAGCAGTACTTC
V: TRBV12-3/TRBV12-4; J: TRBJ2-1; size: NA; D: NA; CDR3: CASSGGRPYNEQFF; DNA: TGTGCCAGCAGTGGCGGGCGACCCTACAATGAGCAGTTCTTC
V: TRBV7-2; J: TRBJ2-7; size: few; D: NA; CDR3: CASSYPPNEQYF; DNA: TGTGCCAGCAGCTACCCCCCCAACGAGCAGTACTTC
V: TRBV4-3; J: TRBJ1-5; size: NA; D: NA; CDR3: CASSQDTSQPQHF; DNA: TGCGCCAGCAGCCAAGATACTAGTCAGCCCCAGCATTTT
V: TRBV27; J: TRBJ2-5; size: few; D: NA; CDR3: CASSGGRSGAQETQYF; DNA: TGTGCCAGCAGTGGGGGGCGAAGCGGGGCACAAGAGACCCAGTACTTC
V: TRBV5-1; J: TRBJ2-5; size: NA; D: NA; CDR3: CASSLKTGGEETQYF; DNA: TGCGCCAGCAGCTTAAAAACAGGCGGCGAGGAGACCCAGTACTTC
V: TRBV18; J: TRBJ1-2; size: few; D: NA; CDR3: CASSPPGTAANYGYTF; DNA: TGTGCCAGCTCACCCCCTGGGACGGCAGCTAACTATGGCTACACCTTC
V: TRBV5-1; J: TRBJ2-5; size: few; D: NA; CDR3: CASSPTAANRETQYF; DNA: TGCGCCAGCAGCCCAACCGCGGCTAACAGGGAGACCCAGTACTTC
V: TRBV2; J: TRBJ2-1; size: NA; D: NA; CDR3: CASSDGVNAVGSSYNEQFF; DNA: TGTGCCAGCAGTGATGGGGTAAATGCAGTCGGCAGCTCCTACAATGAGCAGTTCTTC
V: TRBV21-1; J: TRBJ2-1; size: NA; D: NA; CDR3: CASSIKRGGRDEQFF; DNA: TGTGCCAGCAGCATTAAGCGGGGGGGCCGGGATGAGCAGTTCTTC
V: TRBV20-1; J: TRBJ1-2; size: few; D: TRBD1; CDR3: CSASPTGGSYGYTF; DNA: TGCAGTGCCTCCCCGACAGGGGGTAGCTATGGCTACACCTTC
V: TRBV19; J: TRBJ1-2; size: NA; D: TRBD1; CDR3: CASSSTGNYGYTF; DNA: TGTGCCAGTAGTTCGACAGGGAACTATGGCTACACCTTC
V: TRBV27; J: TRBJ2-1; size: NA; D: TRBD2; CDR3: CASSPLAGFEQFF; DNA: TGTGCCAGCAGTCCGCTAGCGGGATTTGAGCAGTTCTTC